This TCR beta chain was observed in a study of CD8+CD57+ T cells in acquired aplastic anemia. Genomic DNA, serving as template, underwent TCR beta VDJ and CDR3 profiling. TCRdb recomputed calls from the reads with MiXCR, one row per CDR3 protein. The repertoire includes around 250,000 distinct CDR3 sequences, around three fifths of them detected once, and less than 9.5% sits in the top ten. This clonotype was recorded a few times. CDR1 is DFQATT, CDR2 SNEGSKA, per germline (reference sequence). The CDR3 covers 14 residues. J gave up 7 bases and V 2 bases, and 7 bases lay outside the gene matches. The specimen sequenced was sorted CD4+, CD8+, or CD8+CD57+ T cells (not recorded which) from PBMCs. The receptor comes from a human donor with severe aplastic anemia or a healthy control (not recorded which). This chain uses TRBV20-1 with TRBJ1-2, with 10 bases identical to TRBD1. The CDR3: CSARTDRGHSGYTF. The CDR3 DNA reads as TGCAGTGCTAGAACCGACAGGGGGCATAGTGGCTACACCTTC.